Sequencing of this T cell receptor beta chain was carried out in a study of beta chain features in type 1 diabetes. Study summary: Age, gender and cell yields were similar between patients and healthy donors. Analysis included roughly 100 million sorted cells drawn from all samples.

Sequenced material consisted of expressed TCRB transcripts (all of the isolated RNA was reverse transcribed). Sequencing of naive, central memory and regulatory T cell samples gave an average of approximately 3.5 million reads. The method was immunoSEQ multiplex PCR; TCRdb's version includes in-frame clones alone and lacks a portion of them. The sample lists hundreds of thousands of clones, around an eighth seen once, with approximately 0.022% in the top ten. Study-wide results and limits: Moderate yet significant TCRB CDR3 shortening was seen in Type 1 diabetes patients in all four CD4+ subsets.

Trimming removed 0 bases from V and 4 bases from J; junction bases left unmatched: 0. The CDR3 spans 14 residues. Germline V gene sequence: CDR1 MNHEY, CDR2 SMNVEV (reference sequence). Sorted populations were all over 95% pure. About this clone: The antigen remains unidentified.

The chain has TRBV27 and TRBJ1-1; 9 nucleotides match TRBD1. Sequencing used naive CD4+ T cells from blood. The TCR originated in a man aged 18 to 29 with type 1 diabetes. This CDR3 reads CASSLSDRGTEAFF. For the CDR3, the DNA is TGTGCCAGCAGTTTATCGGACAGGGGCACTGAAGCTTTCTTT.